This T cell receptor beta chain was documented in a study of CD8 T cells in Susac syndrome. J gave up 9 bases and V 1 base, and 9 bases lay outside the gene matches. The germline gives CDR1 SGDLS, CDR2 YYNGEE. The CDR3 is 17 residues long. An amount of RNA that ranged from 0.5 to 1 ug was reverse transcribed with random hexamers. TCRdb passed the immunoSEQ multiplex PCR reads through MiXCR, listing each CDR3 protein once. The data show about 80,000 distinct CDR3 sequences, about 93% seen once. Sequencing was performed on CD8+ T cells from PBMCs. The receptor was derived from a human donor with Susac syndrome. The chain links TRBV9 to TRBJ2-1, with 14 bases that match TRBD2. In DNA form, the CDR3 reads TGTGCCAGCAGCGTATTGGGGGGACTAGCGGGAGAGGGTGAGCAGTTCTTC. It yields the protein CASSVLGGLAGEGEQFF.